The clone carrying this TCR beta chain was counted many times. The antigen is not known. Using its own MiXCR run on the RT-PCR reads, TCRdb lists one record per CDR3 protein. The sample holds roughly 780,000 distinct CDR3 sequences, around a sixth seen once. These data belong to a study of response to subunit inactivated influenza vaccine. Study observations and caveats: Each seasonal influenza vaccination, the authors suggested, recruits few new T cells.

Trimming cost V 3 bases and J 4 bases, with 6 bases left between them. The CDR3 length is 13 residues. The chain recombines TRBV12-3 or TRBV12-4 with TRBJ2-2; D call uncertain. This clonotype was obtained from a man between 50 and 59 years old who received an inactivated influenza vaccine. Source: PBMCs from blood, taken about 5 days after vaccination. This CDR3 is CASSFISTGELFF. DNA of the CDR3: TGTGCCAGCAGTTTCATTAGCACCGGGGAGCTGTTTTTT.